This T cell receptor (beta chain) originates from a study of PD-1 blockade in mismatch repair-deficient tumors. This CDR3 has 14 amino acids. Looked up from germline, CDR1 is SGHTA and CDR2 is FQGNSA. The germline V and J ends were trimmed by 5 bases and 5 bases, with 15 bases remaining between them. Turning to this clone: The antigen remains unidentified.

The table came from immunoSEQ multiplex PCR; TCRdb's copy has only in-frame clones and leaves some out. The sample consists of 90,000 to 120,000 clones, approximately 83% of them appearing once. Mismatch repair deficiency was confirmed in all patients, by PCR or immunohistochemistry. Three pembrolizumab responders had their TCRs sequenced. Findings of the study overall: Tumor-resident clones, often undetectable pretreatment in blood, expanded then contracted after pembrolizumab.

J is TRBJ2-5 and V is TRBV7-2; possible D gene TRBD2, 6 bases. The sequence was collected from an adult with mismatch repair-deficient cancer. The sequencing used peripheral blood, collected approximately 36 weeks after starting pembrolizumab. The CDR3 loop is CASSLGGGQETQYF. The CDR3, as DNA: TGTGCCAGCAGCCTGGGGGGAGGCCAGGAGACCCAGTACTTC. Based on the CDR3 plus reference TRBV7-2 and TRBJ2-5, the full variable domain is GAGVSQSPSNKVTEKGKDVELRCDPISGHTALYWYRQSLGQGLEFLIYFQGNSAPDKSGLPSDRFSAERTGGSVSTLTIQRTQQEDSAVYLCASSLGGGQETQYFGPGTRLLVL.